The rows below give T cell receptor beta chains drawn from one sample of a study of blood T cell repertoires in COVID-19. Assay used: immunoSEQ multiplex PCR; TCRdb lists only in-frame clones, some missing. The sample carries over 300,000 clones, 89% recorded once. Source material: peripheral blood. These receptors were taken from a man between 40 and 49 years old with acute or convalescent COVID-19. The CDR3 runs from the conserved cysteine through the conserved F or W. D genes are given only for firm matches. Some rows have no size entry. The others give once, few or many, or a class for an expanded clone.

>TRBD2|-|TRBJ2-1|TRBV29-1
TGCAGCTACCACGGAGCGGGAGGCATGTCCTACAATGAGCAGTTCTTC
CSYHGAGGMSYNEQFF
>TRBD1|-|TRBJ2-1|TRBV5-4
TGTGCCAGCAGTGCGACAGGGGCGAGTGAGCAGTTCTTC
CASSATGASEQFF
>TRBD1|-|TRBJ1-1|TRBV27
TGTGCCAGCAGCCGCCGCCCAACAGGGGACCCTGAAGCTTTCTTT
CASSRRPTGDPEAFF
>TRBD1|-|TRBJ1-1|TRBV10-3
TGTGCCATCAGTGAGTCGCAGGGGGCGCGGACTGAAGCTTTCTTT
CAISESQGARTEAFF
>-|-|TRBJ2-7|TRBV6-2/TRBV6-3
TGTGCCAGCAGTTACTCTCTACAGGATAGTTTCTACGAGCAGTACTTC
CASSYSLQDSFYEQYF
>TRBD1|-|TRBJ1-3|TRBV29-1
TGCAGCGTTTTCGGGACAGCGGGCTCTGGAAACACCATATATTTT
CSVFGTAGSGNTIYF
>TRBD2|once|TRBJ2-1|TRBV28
TGTGCCAGCATCTCCCTCTCCAGCGGGAGAAGGCATGAGCAGTTCTTC
CASISLSSGRRHEQFF
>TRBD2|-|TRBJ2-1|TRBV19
TGTGCCAGTAGTCCGTCGGCTAGCGGCTACTCCTACAATGAGCAGTTCTTC
CASSPSASGYSYNEQFF
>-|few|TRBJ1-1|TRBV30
TGTGCCTGGAGTCGGAGTCGGGGGAAGAACACTGAAGCTTTCTTT
CAWSRSRGKNTEAFF
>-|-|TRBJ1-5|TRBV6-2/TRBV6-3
TGTGCCAGCAGTTACATTAGGGGGAATCAGCCCCAGCATTTT
CASSYIRGNQPQHF
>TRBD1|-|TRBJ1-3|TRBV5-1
TGCGCCAGCAGCCCGGGACAGGCGAGCTCTGGAAACACCATATATTTT
CASSPGQASSGNTIYF